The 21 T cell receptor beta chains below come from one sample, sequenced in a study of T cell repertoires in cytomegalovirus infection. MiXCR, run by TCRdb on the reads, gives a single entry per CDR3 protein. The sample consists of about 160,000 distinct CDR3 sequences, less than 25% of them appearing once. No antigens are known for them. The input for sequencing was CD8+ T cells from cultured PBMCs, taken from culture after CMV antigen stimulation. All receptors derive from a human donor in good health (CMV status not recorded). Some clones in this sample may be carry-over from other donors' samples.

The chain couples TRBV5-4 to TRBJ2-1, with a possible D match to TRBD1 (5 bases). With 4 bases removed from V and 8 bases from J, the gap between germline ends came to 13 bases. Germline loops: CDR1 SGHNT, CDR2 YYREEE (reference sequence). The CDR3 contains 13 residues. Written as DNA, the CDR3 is TGTGCCAGCAGCCCCCAGGGAAGGGATGAGCAGTTCTTC. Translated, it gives CASSPQGRDEQFF.

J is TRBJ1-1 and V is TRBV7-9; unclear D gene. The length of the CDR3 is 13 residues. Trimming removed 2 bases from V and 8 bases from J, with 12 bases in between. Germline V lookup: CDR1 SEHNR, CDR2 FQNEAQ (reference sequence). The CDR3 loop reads CASSLSPLSEAFF. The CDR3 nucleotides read TGTGCCAGCAGCTTAAGCCCGCTTTCCGAAGCTTTCTTT.

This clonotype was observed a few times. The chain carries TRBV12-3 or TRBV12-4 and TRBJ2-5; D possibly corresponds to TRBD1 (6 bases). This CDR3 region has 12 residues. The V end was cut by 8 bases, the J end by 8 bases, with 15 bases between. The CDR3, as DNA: TGTGCCAGCGGCGATTACAGGGTAACCCAGTACTTC. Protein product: CASGDYRVTQYF.

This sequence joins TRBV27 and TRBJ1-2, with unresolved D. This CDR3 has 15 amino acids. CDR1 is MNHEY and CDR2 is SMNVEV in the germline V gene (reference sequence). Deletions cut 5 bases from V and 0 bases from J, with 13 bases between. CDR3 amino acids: CASSEYSEPNYGYTF. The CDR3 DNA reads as TGTGCCAGCAGTGAATACAGTGAGCCTAACTATGGCTACACCTTC.

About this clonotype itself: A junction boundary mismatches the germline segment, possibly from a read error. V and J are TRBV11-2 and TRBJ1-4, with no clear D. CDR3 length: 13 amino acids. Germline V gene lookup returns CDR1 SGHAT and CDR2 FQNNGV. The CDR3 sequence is CASSLDLAPKRFF. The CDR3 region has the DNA TGTGCCAGCAGCTTAGATCTGGCACCCAAACGGTTTTTT.

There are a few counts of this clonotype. DNA for the CDR3: TGTGCCAGCAGTTACTCGGGTGGTGAAGCTTTCTTT. This translates into CASSYSGGEAFF. V and J are TRBV6-6 and TRBJ1-1; D gene unclear. V lost 0 bases, J lost 7 bases, and 6 bases lay in between. The CDR3 has 12 residues. The germline gives CDR1 MNHNY, CDR2 SVGAGI (reference sequence).

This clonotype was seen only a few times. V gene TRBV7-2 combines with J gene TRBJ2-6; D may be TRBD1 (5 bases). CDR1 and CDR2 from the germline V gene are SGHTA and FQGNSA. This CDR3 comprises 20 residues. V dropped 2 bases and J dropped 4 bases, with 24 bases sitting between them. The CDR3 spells CASSLNVWRRQLDGANVLTF. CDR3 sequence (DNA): TGTGCCAGCAGCTTAAATGTGTGGCGCAGACAGTTGGACGGGGCCAACGTCCTGACTTTC.

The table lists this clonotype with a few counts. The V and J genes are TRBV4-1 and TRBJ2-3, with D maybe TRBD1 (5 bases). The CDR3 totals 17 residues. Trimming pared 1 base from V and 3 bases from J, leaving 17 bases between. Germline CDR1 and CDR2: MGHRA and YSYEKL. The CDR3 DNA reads TGCGCCAGCAGCCAAGTTCCCGCACAGGAGTGGACAGATACGCAGTATTTT. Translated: CASSQVPAQEWTDTQYF.

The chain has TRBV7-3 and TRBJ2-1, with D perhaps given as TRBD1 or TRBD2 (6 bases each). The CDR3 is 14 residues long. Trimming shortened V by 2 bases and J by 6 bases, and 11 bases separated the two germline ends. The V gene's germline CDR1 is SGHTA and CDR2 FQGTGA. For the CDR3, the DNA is TGTGCCAGCAGCTTAGTAGGGGGAGGCAATGAGCAGTTCTTC. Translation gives CASSLVGGGNEQFF.

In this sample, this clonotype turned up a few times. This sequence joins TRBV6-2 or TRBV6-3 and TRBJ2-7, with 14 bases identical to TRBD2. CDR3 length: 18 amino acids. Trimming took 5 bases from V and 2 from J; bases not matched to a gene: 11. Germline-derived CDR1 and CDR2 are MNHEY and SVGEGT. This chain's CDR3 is CASSPLQPTSGGAYEQYF. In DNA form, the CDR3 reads TGTGCCAGCAGTCCCCTCCAACCGACTAGCGGGGGGGCCTACGAGCAGTACTTC.

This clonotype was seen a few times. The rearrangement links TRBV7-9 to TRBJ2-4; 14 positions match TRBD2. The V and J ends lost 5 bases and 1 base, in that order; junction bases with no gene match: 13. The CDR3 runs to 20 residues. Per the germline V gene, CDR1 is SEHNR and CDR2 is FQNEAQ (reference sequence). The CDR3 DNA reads TGTGCCAGCAGCACGACTAGCGGGGGGGAATCCCCCCTGGCCAAAAACATTCAGTACTTC. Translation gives CASSTTSGGESPLAKNIQYF.

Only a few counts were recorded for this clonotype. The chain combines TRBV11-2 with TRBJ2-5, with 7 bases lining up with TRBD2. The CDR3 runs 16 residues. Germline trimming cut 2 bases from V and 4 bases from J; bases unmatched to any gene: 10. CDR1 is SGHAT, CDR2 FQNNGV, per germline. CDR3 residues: CASSLQMGGAPETQYF. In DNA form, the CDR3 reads TGTGCCAGCAGCTTACAAATGGGAGGGGCCCCAGAGACCCAGTACTTC.

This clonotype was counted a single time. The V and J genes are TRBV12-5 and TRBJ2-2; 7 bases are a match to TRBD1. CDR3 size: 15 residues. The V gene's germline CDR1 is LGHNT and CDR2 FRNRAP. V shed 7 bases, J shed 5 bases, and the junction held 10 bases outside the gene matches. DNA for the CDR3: TGTGCTAGTGCCAACGACAGGGTGCGGACCGGGGAGCTGTTTTTT. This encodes CASANDRVRTGELFF.

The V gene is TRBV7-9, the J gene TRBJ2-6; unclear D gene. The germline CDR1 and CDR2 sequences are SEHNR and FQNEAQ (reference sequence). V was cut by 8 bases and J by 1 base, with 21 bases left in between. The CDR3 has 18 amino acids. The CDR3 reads CASASGRAELSGANVLTF. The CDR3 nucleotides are TGTGCCAGCGCCTCGGGCAGAGCTGAGCTTTCTGGGGCCAACGTCCTGACTTTC.

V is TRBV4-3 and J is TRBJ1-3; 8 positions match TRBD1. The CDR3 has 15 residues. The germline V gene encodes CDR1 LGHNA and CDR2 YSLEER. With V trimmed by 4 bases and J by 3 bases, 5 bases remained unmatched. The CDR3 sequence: CASSPGTGIGNTIYF. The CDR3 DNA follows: TGCGCCAGCAGCCCCGGGACAGGAATTGGAAACACCATATATTTT.

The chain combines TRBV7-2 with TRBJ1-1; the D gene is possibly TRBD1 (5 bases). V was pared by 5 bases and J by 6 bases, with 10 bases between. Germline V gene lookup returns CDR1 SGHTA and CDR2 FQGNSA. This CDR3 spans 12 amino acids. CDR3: CASSPGRPEAFF. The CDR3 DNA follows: TGTGCCAGCAGCCCGGGACGGCCTGAAGCTTTCTTT.

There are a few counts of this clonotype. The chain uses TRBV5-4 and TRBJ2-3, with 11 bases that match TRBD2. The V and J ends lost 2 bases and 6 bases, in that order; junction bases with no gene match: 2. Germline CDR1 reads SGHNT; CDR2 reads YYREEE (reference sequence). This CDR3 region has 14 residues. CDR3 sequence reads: CASSFRTSGDTQYF. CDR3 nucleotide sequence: TGTGCCAGCAGCTTTCGGACTAGCGGGGATACGCAGTATTTT.

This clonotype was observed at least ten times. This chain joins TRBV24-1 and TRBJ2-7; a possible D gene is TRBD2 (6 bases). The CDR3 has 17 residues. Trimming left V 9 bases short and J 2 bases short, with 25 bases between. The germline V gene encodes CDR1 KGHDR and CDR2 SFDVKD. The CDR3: CATQFEGRGRKTYEQYF. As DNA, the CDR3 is TGTGCCACCCAATTCGAGGGTCGGGGGAGGAAGACCTACGAGCAGTACTTC.

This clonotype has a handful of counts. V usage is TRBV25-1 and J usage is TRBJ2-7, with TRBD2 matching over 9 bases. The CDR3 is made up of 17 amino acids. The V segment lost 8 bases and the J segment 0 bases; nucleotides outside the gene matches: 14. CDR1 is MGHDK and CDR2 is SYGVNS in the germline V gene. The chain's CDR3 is CASPAASGTGSSYEQYF. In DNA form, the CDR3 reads TGTGCCAGCCCCGCGGCTAGCGGGACCGGGAGCTCCTACGAGCAGTACTTC.

The CDR3 nucleotides read TGTGCCAGCACAACGTCGAGGGCGCCATTGCCCCAGCATTTT. Translating gives CASTTSRAPLPQHF. The chain recombines TRBV7-9 with TRBJ1-5; unclear D gene. This CDR3 has 14 amino acids. Germline loops: CDR1 SEHNR, CDR2 FQNEAQ (reference sequence). V was clipped by 7 bases and J by 9 bases, with 19 bases between them.

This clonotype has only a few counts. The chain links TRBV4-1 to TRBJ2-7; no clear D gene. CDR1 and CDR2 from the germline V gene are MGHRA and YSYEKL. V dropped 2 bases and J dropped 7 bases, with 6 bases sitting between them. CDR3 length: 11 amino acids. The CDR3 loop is CASSQNGEQYF. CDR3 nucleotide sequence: TGCGCCAGCAGCCAAAATGGTGAGCAGTACTTC.